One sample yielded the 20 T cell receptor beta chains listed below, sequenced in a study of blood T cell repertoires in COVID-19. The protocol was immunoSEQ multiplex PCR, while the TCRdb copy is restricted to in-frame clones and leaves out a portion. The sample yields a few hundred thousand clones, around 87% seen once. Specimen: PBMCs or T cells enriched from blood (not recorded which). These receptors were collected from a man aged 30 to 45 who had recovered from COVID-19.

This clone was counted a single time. Here the CDR3 reads CASSFRLAGAQSSYNEQFF. The CDR3 nucleotides are TGTGCCAGCAGCTTCCGGTTAGCGGGGGCCCAGAGCTCCTACAATGAGCAGTTCTTC. This chain uses TRBV5-5 with TRBJ2-1; 9 bases agree with TRBD2. V was clipped by 2 bases and J by 0 bases; unmatched bases: 12. CDR3 length: 19 amino acids. Germline V gene lookup returns CDR1 SGHKS and CDR2 YYEKEE (reference sequence).

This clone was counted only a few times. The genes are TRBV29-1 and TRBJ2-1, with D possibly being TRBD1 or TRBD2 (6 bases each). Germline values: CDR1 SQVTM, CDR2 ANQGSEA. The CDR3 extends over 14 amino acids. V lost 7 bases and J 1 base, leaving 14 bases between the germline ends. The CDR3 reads CSGGARYSYNEQFF. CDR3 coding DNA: TGCAGCGGGGGGGCGCGGTATTCCTACAATGAGCAGTTCTTC.

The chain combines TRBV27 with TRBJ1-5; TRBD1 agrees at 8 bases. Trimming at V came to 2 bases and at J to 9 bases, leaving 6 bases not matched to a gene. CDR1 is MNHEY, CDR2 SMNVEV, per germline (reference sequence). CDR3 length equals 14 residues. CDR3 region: CASSLTGGNGPQHF. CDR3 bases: TGTGCCAGCAGTTTAACAGGGGGGAATGGGCCCCAGCATTTT.

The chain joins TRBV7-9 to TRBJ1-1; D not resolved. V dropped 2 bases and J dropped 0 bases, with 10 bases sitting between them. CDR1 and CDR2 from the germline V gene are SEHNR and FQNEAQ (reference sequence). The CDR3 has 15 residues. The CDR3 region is CASSLSWAMNTEAFF. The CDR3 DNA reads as TGTGCCAGCAGCTTATCATGGGCGATGAACACTGAAGCTTTCTTT.

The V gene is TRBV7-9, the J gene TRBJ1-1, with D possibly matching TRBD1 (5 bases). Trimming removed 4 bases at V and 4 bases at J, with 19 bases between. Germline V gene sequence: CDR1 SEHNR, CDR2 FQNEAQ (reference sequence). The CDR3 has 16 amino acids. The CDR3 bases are TGTGCCAGCAGCTCCACACCTGGCGGCGGGACCACTGAAGCTTTCTTT. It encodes CASSSTPGGGTTEAFF.

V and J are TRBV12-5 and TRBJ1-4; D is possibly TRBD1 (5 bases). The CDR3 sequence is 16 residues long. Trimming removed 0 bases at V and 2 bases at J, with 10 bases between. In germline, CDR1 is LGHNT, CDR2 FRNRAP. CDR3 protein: CASGLVVGGTNEKLFF. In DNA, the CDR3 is TGTGCTAGTGGTTTGGTCGTTGGGGGGACTAATGAAAAACTGTTTTTT.

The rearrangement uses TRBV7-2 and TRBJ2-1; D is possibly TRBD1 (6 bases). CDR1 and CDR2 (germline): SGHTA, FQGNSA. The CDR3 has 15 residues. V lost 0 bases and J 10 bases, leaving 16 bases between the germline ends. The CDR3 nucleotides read TGTGCCAGCAGCTTAGCGGTTGGCCACAGGGCCGAGCAGTTCTTC. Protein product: CASSLAVGHRAEQFF.

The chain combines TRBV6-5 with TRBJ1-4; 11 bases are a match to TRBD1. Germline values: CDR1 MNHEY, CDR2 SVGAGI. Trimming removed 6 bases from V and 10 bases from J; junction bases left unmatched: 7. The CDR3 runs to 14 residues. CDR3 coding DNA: TGTGCCAGCAGCCGGGACAGGGGGGTCGGAAAACTGTTTTTT. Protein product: CASSRDRGVGKLFF.

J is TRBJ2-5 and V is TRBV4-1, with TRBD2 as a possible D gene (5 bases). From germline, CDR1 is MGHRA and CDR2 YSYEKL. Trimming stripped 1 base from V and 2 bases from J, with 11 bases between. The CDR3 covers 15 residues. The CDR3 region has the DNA TGCGCCAGCAGCCAAGGAGGAGGCATTCAAGAGACCCAGTACTTC. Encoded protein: CASSQGGGIQETQYF.

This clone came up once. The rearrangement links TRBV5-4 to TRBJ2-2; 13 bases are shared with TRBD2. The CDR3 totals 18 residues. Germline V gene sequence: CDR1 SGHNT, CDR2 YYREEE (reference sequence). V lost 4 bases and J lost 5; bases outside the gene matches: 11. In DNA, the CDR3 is TGTGCCAGCAGCCCCGTACTAGCGGGGGGGTCGCGGACCGGGGAGCTGTTTTTT. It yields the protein CASSPVLAGGSRTGELFF.

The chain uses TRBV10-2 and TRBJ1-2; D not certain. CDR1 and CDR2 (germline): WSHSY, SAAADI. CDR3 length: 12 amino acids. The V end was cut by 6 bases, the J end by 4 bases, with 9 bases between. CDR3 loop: CASSEQLYGYTF. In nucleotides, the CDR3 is TGCGCCAGCAGCGAACAGCTCTATGGCTACACCTTC.

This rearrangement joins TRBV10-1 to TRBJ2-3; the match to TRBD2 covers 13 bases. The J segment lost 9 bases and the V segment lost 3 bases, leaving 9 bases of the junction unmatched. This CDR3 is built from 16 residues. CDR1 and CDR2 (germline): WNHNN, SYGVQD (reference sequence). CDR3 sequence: CASSEGLAGAGPTQYF. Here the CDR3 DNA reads TGCGCCAGCAGTGAAGGACTAGCGGGGGCCGGACCCACGCAGTATTTT.

The CDR3 reads CASRATGTTGELFF. In DNA, the CDR3 is TGCGCCAGCAGGGCTACAGGGACCACCGGGGAGCTGTTTTTT. The chain uses TRBV10-1 and TRBJ2-2; possibly TRBD1 for D (6 bases). Trimming took 6 bases from V and 4 from J, leaving 12 bases between them. The CDR3 extends over 14 amino acids. The V gene's germline CDR1 is WNHNN and CDR2 SYGVQD (reference sequence).

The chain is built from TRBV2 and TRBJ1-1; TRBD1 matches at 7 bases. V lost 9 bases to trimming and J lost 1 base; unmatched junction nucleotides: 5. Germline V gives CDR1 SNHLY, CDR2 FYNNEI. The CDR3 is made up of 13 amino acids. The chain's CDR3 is CASEGAGNTEAFF. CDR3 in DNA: TGTGCCAGTGAGGGGGCAGGGAACACTGAAGCTTTCTTT.

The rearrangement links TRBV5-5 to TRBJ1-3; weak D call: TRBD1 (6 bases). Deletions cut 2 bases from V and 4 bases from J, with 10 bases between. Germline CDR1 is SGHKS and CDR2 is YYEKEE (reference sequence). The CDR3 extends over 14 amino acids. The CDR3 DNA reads TGTGCCAGCAGCTTTCAGGGGCCGGGAAACACCATATATTTT. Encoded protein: CASSFQGPGNTIYF.

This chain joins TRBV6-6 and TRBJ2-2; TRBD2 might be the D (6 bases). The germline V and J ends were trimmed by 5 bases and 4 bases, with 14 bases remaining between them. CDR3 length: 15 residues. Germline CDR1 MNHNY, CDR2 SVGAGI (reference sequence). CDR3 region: CASSLRTTSTGELFF. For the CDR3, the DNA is TGTGCCAGCAGTCTTCGGACTACCTCCACCGGGGAGCTGTTTTTT.

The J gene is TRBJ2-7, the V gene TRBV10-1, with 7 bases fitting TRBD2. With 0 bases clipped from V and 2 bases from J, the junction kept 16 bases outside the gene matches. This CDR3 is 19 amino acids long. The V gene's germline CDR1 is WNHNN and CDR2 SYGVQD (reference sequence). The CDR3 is CASSESMFAGDHLPYEQYF. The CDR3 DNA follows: TGCGCCAGCAGTGAGTCCATGTTTGCGGGGGACCACCTTCCCTACGAGCAGTACTTC.

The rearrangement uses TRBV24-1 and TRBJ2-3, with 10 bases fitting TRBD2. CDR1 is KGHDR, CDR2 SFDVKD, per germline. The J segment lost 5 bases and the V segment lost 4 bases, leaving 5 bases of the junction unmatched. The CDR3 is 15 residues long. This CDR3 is CATSDPSGGGDTQYF. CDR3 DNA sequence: TGTGCCACCAGTGACCCTAGCGGGGGAGGAGATACGCAGTATTTT.

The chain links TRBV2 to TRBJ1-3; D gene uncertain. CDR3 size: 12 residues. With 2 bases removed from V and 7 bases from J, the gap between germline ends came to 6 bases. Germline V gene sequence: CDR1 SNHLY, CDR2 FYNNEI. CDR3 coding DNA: TGTGCCAGCAGTGAACAGAGGAACACCATATATTTT. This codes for CASSEQRNTIYF.

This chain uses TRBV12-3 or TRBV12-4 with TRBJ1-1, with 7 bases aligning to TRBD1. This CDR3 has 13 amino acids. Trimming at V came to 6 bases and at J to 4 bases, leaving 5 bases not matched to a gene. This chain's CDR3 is CASSLQGTTEAFF. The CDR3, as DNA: TGTGCCAGCAGCTTACAGGGGACCACTGAAGCTTTCTTT.